This TCR beta chain appears in the sequencing data of a study of siplizumab effects on memory and regulatory T cells. J gave up 7 bases and V 6 bases, and 3 bases lay outside the gene matches. This CDR3 has 14 amino acids. Germline CDR1 and CDR2: MDHEN and SYDVKM. TCRdb's table, derived via immunoSEQ multiplex PCR, lists solely in-frame clones and lacks some. This sample has more than 85,000 clones; 90% to 95% occur once, and the top ten carry more than 0.95%. Points on this clone: Its cognate antigen is unknown.

Overall study findings and caveats: Sequences that were alloreactive and traceable to unstimulated CD4+ memory cells were significantly reduced by siplizumab.

The V and J genes are TRBV28 and TRBJ1-6, with 10 bases that match TRBD1. Sequencing input: CD4+ T cells sorted from blood. The clonotype originates from a human donor in good health. Written as DNA, the CDR3 is TGTGCCAGCAGACTGGACAGGGGGAATTCACCCCTCCACTTT. It is translated as CASRLDRGNSPLHF. Complete variable domain (other parts from reference TRBV28 and TRBJ1-6): DVKVTQSSRYLVKRTGEKVFLECVQDMDHENMFWYRQDPGLGLRLIYFSYDVKMKEKGDIPEGYSVSREKKERFSLILESASTNQTSMYLCASRLDRGNSPLHFGNGTRLTVT.